This T cell receptor beta chain derives from a study of response to subunit inactivated influenza vaccine. Between the trimmed V and J ends, which lost 3 bases and 7 bases, there was a span of 16 bases. Looked up from germline, CDR1 is SGHDT and CDR2 is YYEEEE. The CDR3 totals 14 residues. General study findings and limits: Authors suggested each seasonal flu vaccination may recruit only limited numbers of new T cells.

Via MiXCR, TCRdb re-called the RT-PCR reads, giving one row per CDR3 protein. Among approximately 570,000 distinct CDR3 sequences, about 8% were seen once, and the ten largest hold over 10%. As for this clonotype: Antigen: not known.

The TCR comes from a man between 50 and 69 years old who received an inactivated influenza vaccine. The chain uses TRBV5-6 and TRBJ1-2; weak D call: TRBD1 (6 bases). This specimen was PBMCs from blood, taken roughly 24 months after vaccination. The CDR3 DNA reads as TGTGCCAGCAGCTACGGACAGTCGTATCCTGGCTACACCTTC. It codes for CASSYGQSYPGYTF.